This T cell receptor beta chain was captured in a study of technical replicates of blood from a handful of donors. Produced via immunoSEQ multiplex PCR; TCRdb's table is partial and in-frame only. The table includes around 15,000 clones, roughly 84% detected once. Germline values: CDR1 MNHNS, CDR2 SASEGT. V trimming: 2 bases; J trimming: 6 bases; junction bases outside the gene matches: 4. The CDR3 has 13 residues. The source of this sequence is a human donor in good health. The V and J genes are TRBV6-1 and TRBJ2-7; 7 nucleotides match TRBD2. Source material: PBMCs. The CDR3: CASSESGRGEQYF. CDR3 DNA: TGTGCCAGCAGTGAAAGTGGGAGGGGCGAGCAGTACTTC.